This TCR beta chain was found in a study of T cells in localized non-small cell lung cancer. Whole-study results and caveats: In the blood, greater T cell density corresponded to longer overall survival. Adjacent lung held a median roughly 60 of the top 100 tumor clones. In uninvolved adjacent lung, T cell clonality reached its highest value, exceeding tumor. Heterogeneity is still possible, as just one tumor region was sequenced.

To note about this clone: Its cognate antigen is unknown.

Profiled with immunoSEQ multiplex PCR; TCRdb holds only in-frame clones, not every one. The sample records tens of thousands of clones, 70% to 90% being singletons. CDR3 length: 10 residues. The V gene lost 4 bases and the J gene lost 7 bases, with 6 bases spanning the gap. Per germline, CDR1 SGHRS and CDR2 YFSETQ. The sequence was obtained from a man between 40 and 69 years old with stage I lung adenocarcinoma. V and J are TRBV5-1 and TRBJ2-7; D may be TRBD2 (6 bases). Material: peripheral blood, obtained before any cancer treatment. CDR3 DNA: TGCGCCAGCAGCGGGGGGGAGCAGTACTTC. It translates to CASSGGEQYF. The full variable domain, rest sourced from reference TRBV5-1 and TRBJ2-7, is KAGVTQTPRYLIKTRGQQVTLSCSPISGHRSVSWYQQTPGQGLQFLFEYFSETQRNKGNFPGRFSGRQFSNSRSEMNVSTLELGDSALYLCASSGGEQYFGPGTRLTVT.